This T cell receptor (beta chain) came from a study of OX40 agonist ivuxolimab in advanced cancers. Study as a whole: Patients in the trial were receiving intravenous ivuxolimab every 2 weeks, at doses of 0.01 to 10 mg/kg. Of mixed ages from about 20 to 80 and averaging around 60 years, the group was around 78% male.

Unmatched junction bases numbered 3, after V lost 3 bases and J lost 5 bases. This CDR3 region has 13 residues. CDR1 SGDLS and CDR2 YYNGEE come from the germline V gene. Sequencing was performed with immunoSEQ multiplex PCR; in TCRdb, only in-frame clones are kept and a portion is missing. The sample comprises roughly 76,000 clones, 85% to 90% of which are singletons, and about 8% rests with the top ten. Notes on this clone: Its cognate antigen is unknown.

Broader study findings: CD8+ T cells showed, on average, more clonal expansion than CD4+ cells. With doses of 0.1-3.0 mg/kg, partial responders showed among the lowest clonal expansion.

This chain links TRBV9 with TRBJ1-1; 8 bases are shared with TRBD1. Here the sequenced sample was CD4+ or CD8+ T cells sorted from blood, taken in a trial of the OX40 agonist ivuxolimab. The source is an adult with an advanced solid tumor such as melanoma, head and neck, liver or kidney cancer. This chain's CDR3 is CASSGQGNTEAFF. The CDR3 nucleotides are TGTGCCAGCAGCGGACAGGGGAATACTGAAGCTTTCTTT.